This TCR beta chain was documented in a study of cytomegalovirus exposure and HLA in healthy donors. PCR employed 60 Vbeta and 13 Jbeta primers. The table came from immunoSEQ multiplex PCR; TCRdb's copy has only in-frame clones and leaves some out. The sample includes roughly 100,000 clones, about 74% seen only once; the top ten take 8.5% to 10%. The trim removed 6 bases at V and 5 bases at J, leaving 4 bases unmatched. In germline, CDR1 is SGHTA, CDR2 FQGTGA. The CDR3 has 13 amino acids. The sequenced sample consisted of PBMCs. This chain connects TRBV7-3 to TRBJ2-7, with 10 bases matching TRBD2. The receptor comes from a male donor in good health and CMV-seropositive. The chain's CDR3 is CASSPSGSHEQYF. The DNA for the CDR3 is TGTGCCAGCAGTCCTAGCGGGAGCCACGAGCAGTACTTC. The full variable domain, its missing parts supplied by reference TRBV7-3 and TRBJ2-7, is GAGVSQTPSNKVTEKGKYVELRCDPISGHTALYWYRQSLGQGPEFLIYFQGTGAADDSGLPNDRFFAVRPEGSVSTLKIQRTERGDSAVYLCASSPSGSHEQYFGPGTRLTVT.